These T cell receptor beta chains were read from a single sample in a study of T cells in localized non-small cell lung cancer. TCRdb's copy holds only in-frame clones and misses some; the assay was immunoSEQ multiplex PCR. The table lists just over 1,000 clones, about a fifth of them singletons. The input for sequencing was normal lung tissue next to the tumor, taken before any cancer treatment. Every receptor here comes from a male donor aged 60 or over with stage III squamous cell lung carcinoma. CDR3s include the opening cysteine and the closing phenylalanine or tryptophan. The order of the fields is D gene, V gene, J gene, clone size, CDR3 DNA, CDR3 protein. D genes are given only for firm matches. Some rows have no size entry. The others give once, few or many, or a class for an expanded clone.

D: -; V: TRBV16; J: TRBJ1-3; size: -; DNA: TGTGCCAGCAGCCAATCCGTAGGAAACACCATATATTTT; CDR3: CASSQSVGNTIYF
D: -; V: TRBV15; J: TRBJ1-1; size: large; DNA: TGTGCCACCAGCAGAGATGGCTTGAACACTGAAGCTTTCTTT; CDR3: CATSRDGLNTEAFF
D: TRBD2; V: TRBV11-3; J: TRBJ2-1; size: hyperexpanded; DNA: TGTGCCAGCAGCTTAGGTCCTAGCGGGCCAGCCACCTACAATGAGCAGTTCTTC; CDR3: CASSLGPSGPATYNEQFF
D: -; V: TRBV9; J: TRBJ1-5; size: -; DNA: TGTGCCAGCAGTGCCGGGGTTAGCAATCAGCCCCAGCATTTT; CDR3: CASSAGVSNQPQHF
D: TRBD2; V: TRBV19; J: TRBJ2-4; size: -; DNA: TGTGCCAGTAGTACCGGACTAGCGGGAGGATGGGACAAAAACATTCAGTACTTC; CDR3: CASSTGLAGGWDKNIQYF
D: -; V: TRBV4-1; J: TRBJ1-2; size: medium-sized; DNA: TGCGCCAGCAGCCCCGACAGTGGTACTAACTATGGCTACACCTTC; CDR3: CASSPDSGTNYGYTF
D: -; V: TRBV7-2; J: TRBJ2-5; size: medium-sized; DNA: TGTGCCAGCAGCTTAAACAGATGGGAGACCCAGTACTTC; CDR3: CASSLNRWETQYF
D: -; V: TRBV6-8; J: TRBJ2-7; size: few; DNA: TGTGCCAGCAGTTACTCAAGATGGTCAGGCCACGAGCAGTACTTC; CDR3: CASSYSRWSGHEQYF
D: TRBD2; V: TRBV5-3; J: TRBJ2-1; size: few; DNA: TGTGCCAGAAGCTTGGTCTGCGGGAGGCACTACAATGAGCAGTTCTTC; CDR3: CARSLVCGRHYNEQFF
D: -; V: TRBV11-3; J: TRBJ2-3; size: medium-sized; DNA: TGTGCCAGCAGCTTAGGAGGCAGCAGTTATCTGACAGATACGCAGTATTTT; CDR3: CASSLGGSSYLTDTQYF
D: -; V: TRBV10-3; J: TRBJ2-7; size: few; DNA: TGTGCCATCAGTGAGTCGTACCTTGAGACAATGTCCTACGAGCAGTACTTC; CDR3: CAISESYLETMSYEQYF
D: -; V: TRBV9; J: TRBJ1-1; size: -; DNA: TGTGCCAGCAGCGTGGCCACAGGAGCGAACACTGAAGCTTTCTTT; CDR3: CASSVATGANTEAFF
D: -; V: TRBV28; J: TRBJ1-4; size: -; DNA: TGTGCCAGCAGTCATAGGGGGGAAAAACTGTTTTTT; CDR3: CASSHRGEKLFF
D: -; V: TRBV27; J: TRBJ2-6; size: medium-sized; DNA: TGTGCCAGCAGTTTGGCGGGATTCTCTGGGGCCAACGTCCTGACTTTC; CDR3: CASSLAGFSGANVLTF
D: -; V: TRBV7-2; J: TRBJ2-6; size: few; DNA: TGTGCCAGCAGCTTTTATGGGGCCAACGTCCTGACTTTC; CDR3: CASSFYGANVLTF
D: TRBD2; V: TRBV12-5; J: TRBJ2-3; size: -; DNA: TGTGCTAGTGGTTGGGGGGGGTTAGGCCGGGGTACAGATACGCAGTATTTT; CDR3: CASGWGGLGRGTDTQYF
D: TRBD1; V: TRBV6-8; J: TRBJ1-5; size: few; DNA: TGTGCCAGCAGGACAGGGGGAGGGAATCAGCCCCAGCATTTT; CDR3: CASRTGGGNQPQHF
D: -; V: TRBV10-2; J: TRBJ1-2; size: -; DNA: TGCGCCAGCAGTGAAGATTCTAACTATGGCTACACCTTC; CDR3: CASSEDSNYGYTF
D: -; V: TRBV18; J: TRBJ1-1; size: few; DNA: TGTGCCAGCTCACCCAGGAACACTGAAGCTTTCTTT; CDR3: CASSPRNTEAFF
D: TRBD2; V: TRBV7-1; J: TRBJ2-5; size: few; DNA: TGTGCCATCCTGCCCGGGAGGCGAGAGACCCAGTACTTC; CDR3: CAILPGRRETQYF
D: -; V: TRBV5-1; J: TRBJ1-1; size: -; DNA: TGCGCCAGCAGCGAGGGGGGCGCGTCTACTGAAGCTTTCTTT; CDR3: CASSEGGASTEAFF
D: TRBD1; V: TRBV11-3; J: TRBJ2-5; size: few; DNA: TGTGCCAGCAGCTTAGGGGGACAGGGGAAAGAGACCCAGTACTTC; CDR3: CASSLGGQGKETQYF